One sample yielded the 9 T cell receptor beta chains listed below, sequenced in a study of response to subunit inactivated influenza vaccine. Each CDR3 protein gets one entry after TCRdb re-called the RT-PCR reads with MiXCR. The sample lists approximately 730,000 distinct CDR3 sequences, more than 11% occurring once. Sample: PBMCs from blood, taken 14 days before vaccination. These receptors were obtained from a man aged 45 to 65 who received an inactivated influenza vaccine.

This rearrangement joins TRBV5-1 to TRBJ2-3; no clear D. Germline loops: CDR1 SGHRS, CDR2 YFSETQ. Trimming shortened V by 1 base and J by 2 bases, and 8 bases separated the two germline ends. The CDR3 loop spans 14 amino acids. The CDR3 nucleotides are TGCGCCAGCAGCTTGAACGAACACACAGATACGCAGTATTTT. It is translated as CASSLNEHTDTQYF.

The J gene is TRBJ2-3, the V gene TRBV12-5, with D possibly TRBD1 on 5 matching bases. There are 15 residues in the CDR3. Germline lookup yields CDR1 LGHNT and CDR2 FRNRAP. The ends were cut back, 2 bases at V and 0 bases at J, with 9 bases in the middle. The DNA for the CDR3 is TGTGCTAGTGGTTTGACAGGTCAGAGCACAGATACGCAGTATTTT. Translated: CASGLTGQSTDTQYF.

This clonotype was seen a few times. The rearrangement joins TRBV7-3 to TRBJ2-1; perhaps TRBD1 as D (6 bases). The CDR3 runs to 15 residues. Germline V gives CDR1 SGHTA, CDR2 FQGTGA. Trimming removed 6 bases at V and 0 bases at J, with 12 bases between. This CDR3 is CASRDGTSSYNEQFF. The DNA of the CDR3 is TGTGCCAGCAGAGACGGGACAAGCTCCTACAATGAGCAGTTCTTC.

The V gene is TRBV5-1, the J gene TRBJ2-6, with D hard to call. V was clipped by 5 bases and J by 0 bases, with 9 bases between them. The germline V gene encodes CDR1 SGHRS and CDR2 YFSETQ. The CDR3 is 15 amino acids. In nucleotides, the CDR3 is TGCGCCAGCAGTTCAAGGATCTCTGGGGCCAACGTCCTGACTTTC. This codes for CASSSRISGANVLTF.

Here the CDR3 DNA reads TGTGCCAGCAGCGTAGGAGCGGGGGGGCTGGAGACCCAGTACTTC. This translates into CASSVGAGGLETQYF. The V gene is TRBV9, the J gene TRBJ2-5; TRBD2 matches 10 bases. The germline V gene encodes CDR1 SGDLS and CDR2 YYNGEE. CDR3 length: 15 amino acids. V shed 0 bases, J shed 5 bases, and the junction held 4 bases outside the gene matches.

This clonotype was observed at least ten times. The J gene is TRBJ2-3, the V gene TRBV7-9; possibly TRBD1 for D (6 bases). The germline gives CDR1 SEHNR, CDR2 FQNEAQ (reference sequence). The ends were cut back, 5 bases at V and 4 bases at J, with 7 bases in the middle. This CDR3 is built from 12 residues. The CDR3 region is CASSRTADTQYF. The CDR3 coding sequence is TGTGCCAGCAGCCGGACAGCAGATACGCAGTATTTT.

This clonotype was seen only a few times. This rearrangement joins TRBV4-1 to TRBJ2-1; TRBD2 matches at 9 bases. CDR1 MGHRA and CDR2 YSYEKL come from the germline V gene. The CDR3 is 14 amino acids. V was pared by 9 bases and J by 6 bases, with 9 bases of the junction left unmatched. The CDR3 is CASRLAGASNEQFF. DNA of the CDR3: TGCGCCAGTAGGTTAGCGGGGGCTTCCAATGAGCAGTTCTTC.

This clonotype was found a few times. V is TRBV19 and J is TRBJ2-5; 8 bases align to TRBD1. The CDR3 totals 15 residues. The germline gives CDR1 LNHDA, CDR2 SQIVND (reference sequence). V shed 5 bases, J shed 2 bases, and the junction held 7 bases outside the gene matches. CDR3 loop: CASSPGDRIQETQYF. The DNA for the CDR3 is TGTGCCAGTAGTCCCGGGGACAGGATTCAAGAGACCCAGTACTTC.

This clonotype has a handful of counts. This sequence joins TRBV27 and TRBJ2-3; TRBD1 or TRBD2 may be the D gene (6 bases each). Per germline, CDR1 MNHEY and CDR2 SMNVEV (reference sequence). The CDR3 is 14 amino acids. Trimming shortened V by 8 bases and J by 3 bases, and 15 bases separated the two germline ends. Here the CDR3 reads CASRAQGRTDTQYF. The DNA of the CDR3 is TGTGCCAGCCGAGCGCAGGGGAGGACAGATACGCAGTATTTT.